This T cell receptor (beta chain) was recovered during a study of neurological immune-mediated disorders. Study details: Multiple sclerosis patients numbered around 35, of whom about 30 were relapsing-remitting and 3 secondary progressive. General study results and limits: Sharing of CDR3 amino acid sequences among expanded clones across subjects was absent, suggesting private repertoires in all groups.

From the 5' RACE reads, TCRdb called clonotypes with MiXCR, one entry per CDR3 protein. The sample yields 130,000 or so distinct CDR3 sequences, 3% to 3.5% seen once. This clonotype was observed many times. As yet, its antigen is unknown. The CDR3 is 11 amino acids. CDR1 DFQATT and CDR2 SNEGSKA come from the germline V gene (reference sequence). V lost 6 bases and J lost 10, with 14 bases in between. The chain employs TRBV20-1 and TRBJ2-3; D is possibly TRBD1 (7 bases). The TCR was taken from a woman in her 30s with multiple sclerosis. Sample: PBMCs. CDR3 sequence (DNA): TGCAGTGCCGCGGGACAGTCAGCGCAGTATTTT. Protein product: CSAAGQSAQYF.